This T cell receptor beta chain was found in a study of CD8+ T cells in alopecia areata. Once RNA had been extracted, it was reverse transcribed into cDNA to act as the sequencing template. This table comes from immunoSEQ multiplex PCR, and its TCRdb copy is limited to in-frame clones, with some not included. The sample includes about 140,000 clones, roughly four fifths of them seen just once. As to this clone: Its antigen is undetermined.

V was trimmed by 5 bases and J by 2 bases, leaving 9 bases between them. The CDR3 extends over 13 amino acids. Germline V CDR1 and CDR2: LNHDA, SQIVND (reference sequence). Study findings and constraints: With patients, TCR sharing proved less clear than in mice, a difference possibly related to HLA. Lesional tissue from the scalp (especially in alopecia totalis/universalis) showed higher clonality than normal scalp.

This sample's treatment: oral pan-JAK inhibitor, 5-10 mg twice daily. Collected material from alopecia areata patients comprised lesional scalp punch biopsies and peripheral blood. The material was CD8+ T cells sorted from blood, obtained at week 4, from a patient treated with tofacitinib. V usage is TRBV19 and J usage is TRBJ1-1; the D is unclear. This TCR was sampled from a human donor with alopecia areata. In nucleotides, the CDR3 is TGTGCCAGTAGTCTGGTAGGAAACACTGAAGCTTTCTTT. It specifies CASSLVGNTEAFF.